Following are 16 T cell receptor beta chains from one sample sequenced in a study of T cell responses to AZD1222 COVID-19 vaccine. Produced via immunoSEQ multiplex PCR; TCRdb's table is partial and in-frame only. Of approximately 150,000 clones listed, approximately 94% were seen once; the top ten hold approximately 4.8%. Specimen: peripheral blood, collected 28 days after the second AZD1222 dose. These receptors all come from an adult who received the AZD1222 COVID-19 vaccine.

The CDR3 nucleotides are TGTGCCAGCAGCTCCCACTGGACAGGCGGGATCTCAGATACGCAGTATTTT. This encodes CASSSHWTGGISDTQYF. The gene calls are TRBV7-9 and TRBJ2-3, with a weak D call TRBD1 (7 bases). V lost 4 bases to trimming and J lost 4 bases, with 21 bases between them. CDR3 size: 17 residues. Germline loops: CDR1 SEHNR, CDR2 FQNEAQ (reference sequence).

This chain uses TRBV6-2 or TRBV6-3 with TRBJ2-3; the D is unclear. The V gene lost 2 bases and the J gene lost 1 base, with 16 bases spanning the gap. Germline assignment: CDR1 MNHEY and CDR2 SVGEGT. The CDR3 consists of 17 residues. The CDR3 reads CASSYPGPLRRTDTQYF. The DNA of the CDR3 is TGTGCCAGCAGTTACCCTGGACCCCTCCGTCGCACAGATACGCAGTATTTT.

V is TRBV27 and J is TRBJ2-7, with D perhaps matching TRBD2 (7 bases). V lost 6 bases and J 5 bases, leaving 20 bases between the germline ends. CDR3 length equals 15 residues. CDR1 MNHEY and CDR2 SMNVEV come from the germline V gene (reference sequence). CDR3 amino acids: CASRGASGGTHEQYF. CDR3 in DNA: TGTGCCAGCAGGGGGGCTTCGGGAGGAACCCACGAGCAGTACTTC.

J is TRBJ1-2 and V is TRBV6-5; 7 bases are a match to TRBD1. The CDR3 runs to 14 residues. Germline V gives CDR1 MNHEY, CDR2 SVGAGI. After removal of 1 base from V and 7 bases from J, the junction contained 6 bases not matched to a gene. The CDR3 bases are TGTGCCAGCAGTTACTTCAGGGGGGAATTTGGCTACACCTTC. As protein: CASSYFRGEFGYTF.

This chain connects TRBV29-1 to TRBJ1-2, with 9 bases matching TRBD1. The CDR3 spans 14 residues. V gave up 1 base and J gave up 8 bases; unmatched junction bases: 8. In germline, CDR1 is SQVTM, CDR2 ANQGSEA. The CDR3 loop reads CSVEVGQGRWGYTF. The DNA for the CDR3 is TGCAGCGTTGAAGTAGGACAGGGGAGGTGGGGCTACACCTTC.

The chain is built from TRBV3-1 (or the pseudogene TRBV3-2) and TRBJ2-7; D is possibly TRBD2 (5 bases). The CDR3 consists of 14 residues. CDR1 LGHDT and CDR2 YNNKEL come from the germline V gene (reference sequence). V was shortened by 4 bases and J by 3 bases, with 13 bases between the two germline ends. CDR3 protein: CASSPAREFYEQYF. CDR3 coding DNA: TGTGCCAGCAGCCCCGCGAGGGAGTTCTACGAGCAGTACTTC.

The rearrangement uses TRBV7-2 and TRBJ1-5; D uncertain. CDR1 and CDR2 (germline): SGHTA, FQGNSA. Deletions cut 1 base from V and 7 bases from J, with 11 bases between. CDR3 size: 14 residues. CDR3 residues: CASSLVGLGQPQHF. The CDR3 DNA reads as TGTGCCAGCAGCTTAGTAGGCCTCGGGCAGCCCCAGCATTTT. Supplemented by reference TRBV7-2 and TRBJ1-5, the full variable domain reads GAGVSQSPSNKVTEKGKDVELRCDPISGHTALYWYRQSLGQGLEFLIYFQGNSAPDKSGLPSDRFSAERTGGSVSTLTIQRTQQEDSAVYLCASSLVGLGQPQHFGDGTRLSIL.

This chain uses TRBV11-2 with TRBJ2-3; D unclear. The V and J ends lost 5 bases and 0 bases respectively, with 6 bases between them. This CDR3 is 13 amino acids long. Germline loops: CDR1 SGHAT, CDR2 FQNNGV. CDR3 bases: TGTGCCAGCAGCCTCTACAGCACAGATACGCAGTATTTT. Protein product: CASSLYSTDTQYF.

This chain joins TRBV21-1 and TRBJ2-7; TRBD2, as called in the table, went unchecked against the DNA. TRBV21-1 is designated a pseudogene. The CDR3 consists of 16 residues. Here the CDR3 DNA reads TGTGCCAGCAGCTTTCCTAGCGGGAGGGCATACTACGAGCAGTACTTC. Its translation: CASSFPSGRAYYEQYF.

This rearrangement joins TRBV28 to TRBJ2-3, with D perhaps TRBD1 or TRBD2 (5 bases each). In germline, CDR1 is MDHEN, CDR2 SYDVKM. CDR3 size: 13 residues. The V end lost 5 bases, the J end lost 2 bases, and 8 bases lay between the germline ends. The CDR3 nucleotides are TGTGCCAGCAGTCCGGGACCCACAGATACGCAGTATTTT. This codes for CASSPGPTDTQYF.

This chain uses TRBV5-1 with TRBJ1-1; D is possibly TRBD1 (6 bases). Trimming removed 1 base at V and 0 bases at J, with 10 bases between. CDR1 is SGHRS, CDR2 YFSETQ, per germline. This CDR3 has 15 amino acids. The chain's CDR3 is CASSLTAGVNTEAFF. CDR3 sequence (DNA): TGCGCCAGCAGCTTGACGGCAGGGGTGAACACTGAAGCTTTCTTT. The full variable domain, with the rest looked up from reference TRBV5-1 and TRBJ1-1, is KAGVTQTPRYLIKTRGQQVTLSCSPISGHRSVSWYQQTPGQGLQFLFEYFSETQRNKGNFPGRFSGRQFSNSRSEMNVSTLELGDSALYLCASSLTAGVNTEAFFGQGTRLTVV.

The V and J genes are TRBV7-9 and TRBJ1-1; the D is unclear. The CDR3 loop spans 12 amino acids. Looked up from germline, CDR1 is SEHNR and CDR2 is FQNEAQ (reference sequence). V was trimmed by 11 bases and J by 1 base, leaving 11 bases between them. In DNA form, the CDR3 reads TGTGCCGGGGAGCGGAAGAACACTGAAGCTTTCTTT. This encodes CAGERKNTEAFF.

The chain carries TRBV29-1 and TRBJ2-1; D not resolved. Germline CDR1 and CDR2: SQVTM and ANQGSEA. Trimming removed 7 bases from V and 3 bases from J, with 7 bases in between. This CDR3 region has 11 residues. DNA for the CDR3: TGCAGCGGCGTTAGCTACAATGAGCAGTTCTTC. Translation: CSGVSYNEQFF.

This chain joins TRBV6-2 or TRBV6-3 and TRBJ1-1; 7 positions match TRBD1. CDR1 is MNHEY and CDR2 is SVGEGT in the germline V gene. With V trimmed by 6 bases and J by 5 bases, 3 bases remained unmatched. The CDR3 covers 12 residues. CDR3 DNA sequence: TGTGCCAGCAGCCAGGGGGGGACTGAAGCTTTCTTT. Translated, it gives CASSQGGTEAFF.

This rearrangement joins TRBV3-1 (or the pseudogene TRBV3-2) to TRBJ2-5; the D gene is possibly TRBD1 (5 bases). This CDR3 comprises 14 residues. The germline V and J ends were trimmed by 6 bases and 0 bases, with 11 bases remaining between them. CDR1 and CDR2 (germline): LGHDT, YNNKEL (reference sequence). CDR3 protein: CASRLDNNQETQYF. CDR3 nucleotides: TGTGCCAGCAGGCTGGACAACAACCAAGAGACCCAGTACTTC.

This chain links TRBV2 with TRBJ1-4; D not certain. The CDR3 sequence is 12 residues long. V was pared by 7 bases and J by 7 bases, with 10 bases between. The germline V gene encodes CDR1 SNHLY and CDR2 FYNNEI. The CDR3 spells CASKPESEKLFF. In DNA form, the CDR3 reads TGTGCCAGCAAGCCGGAGAGTGAAAAACTGTTTTTT. The full variable domain, with the rest looked up from reference TRBV2 and TRBJ1-4, is EPEVTQTPSHQVTQMGQEVILRCVPISNHLYFYWYRQILGQKVEFLVSFYNNEISEKSEIFDDQFSVERPDGSNFTLKIRSTKLEDSAMYFCASKPESEKLFFGSGTQLSVL.